This is a list of T cell receptor beta chains from one sample in a study of blood T cell repertoires in COVID-19. Assay used: immunoSEQ multiplex PCR; TCRdb lists only in-frame clones, some missing. Among a few hundred thousand clones listed, 70% to 90% were seen once. The sample consisted of PBMCs or T cells enriched from blood (not recorded which). All receptors come from a woman between 18 and 29 years old who had recovered from COVID-19. Each CDR3 is given with its conserved first and last residue. A D gene is named only where the DNA matches it firmly. Some rows mark clone size as missing; the rest say once, few, many or name a class of expanded clone.

-	TRBD1	TRBV10-1	TRBJ2-1	TGCGCCAGCAGTGAAAGGGACAGGGGTTCCTACAATGAGCAGTTCTTC	CASSERDRGSYNEQFF
-	-	TRBV19	TRBJ2-5	TGTGCCAGTCGGACTTCTGAAGGGGAGACCCAGTACTTC	CASRTSEGETQYF
-	-	TRBV30	TRBJ1-1	TGTGCCTGGAGCGCAGGGCAGGCCCTTGAGGCTTTCTTT	CAWSAGQALEAFF
-	-	TRBV5-4	TRBJ1-5	TGTGCCAGCAGCTCGGCTGGAGGACAGCCCCAGCATTTT	CASSSAGGQPQHF
-	-	TRBV18	TRBJ1-4	TGTGCCAGCTCACCACCGAATGCAGAAACAACTAATGAAAAACTGTTTTTT	CASSPPNAETTNEKLFF
-	-	TRBV28	TRBJ1-4	TGTGCCAGCAGTTTGGCGGGGGATGAAAAACTGTTTTTT	CASSLAGDEKLFF
-	TRBD2	TRBV9	TRBJ2-7	TGTGCCAGCAGCCCGGGAGCGAGACTAGCGCCCTACGAGCAGTACTTC	CASSPGARLAPYEQYF
once	TRBD1	TRBV30	TRBJ1-5	TGTGCCTGGAGTTCCTCCCTTCAGACAGGGAGGTTTGGAAATCAGCCCCAGCATTTT	CAWSSSLQTGRFGNQPQHF
-	TRBD1	TRBV6-5	TRBJ1-6	TGTGCCAGCAGTTACCGACAGGGACATAATTCACCCCTCCACTTT	CASSYRQGHNSPLHF
-	-	TRBV19	TRBJ1-5	TGTGCCAGTAGTATAATTGGGGCTAATCAGCCCCAGCATTTT	CASSIIGANQPQHF
-	TRBD1	TRBV5-1	TRBJ2-2	TGCGCCAGCAGCTTGAGGGACAGGGGGCCCGTCGGCACCGGGGAGCTGTTTTTT	CASSLRDRGPVGTGELFF
-	TRBD1	TRBV29-1	TRBJ1-1	TGCAGCGCCTCGGGACAGGGAATCACTGAAGCTTTCTTT	CSASGQGITEAFF
-	-	TRBV7-2	TRBJ2-4	TGTGCCAGCAGCCCCCCCGCGGGGATGGACATTCAGTACTTC	CASSPPAGMDIQYF
-	-	TRBV4-2	TRBJ1-2	TGTGCCAGCAGCCAAGAAAGGGGAGCGGGGGATGGCTACACCTTC	CASSQERGAGDGYTF
-	-	TRBV6-5	TRBJ1-6	TGTGCCAGCAGTTACGCGGCGGATTCACCCCTCCACTTT	CASSYAADSPLHF
once	-	TRBV3-1/TRBV3-2	TRBJ1-2	TGTGCCAGCAGTCAGTTGCAGGGGAATGGCTACACCTTC	CASSQLQGNGYTF
-	TRBD1	TRBV19	TRBJ1-1	TGTGCCAGTAGGGGCGACAGGGAGAACACTGAAGCTTTCTTT	CASRGDRENTEAFF
-	-	TRBV10-3	TRBJ1-6	TGTGCCATCAGTGAGGCCCGGGGGGCCCTCCACTTT	CAISEARGALHF